This T cell receptor beta chain was recovered during a study of CD8+CD57+ T cells in acquired aplastic anemia. Study summary: Each DNA sample taken from sorted CD4+ and CD8+ cells came to approximately 3.3 ug on average. An average of roughly 10 million reads for CD4+ cells was obtained from healthy donors.

Findings of the study overall: Patients and controls were not found to differ significantly in CD8+ Simpson's diversity. The study identified roughly 31 CD8+ CDR3 sequences shared by patients and controls.

Worth noting for this clonotype: The antigen is not known. No conserved phenylalanine or tryptophan is present at the end of the CDR3, so a read error is the likely explanation. The DNA is omitted, as the CDR3 cannot be located on it reliably, and the CDR3 follows TCRdb's listing.

Genomic DNA constituted the template upon which TCR beta VDJ and CDR3 profiling was performed. TCRdb analysed the reads with MiXCR anew, one entry per CDR3 protein. The profile shows hundreds of thousands of distinct CDR3 sequences, about 70% of them singletons. Germline CDR1 SGHVS, CDR2 FNYEAQ. The CDR3 numbers 12 amino acids, ends counted. The sequenced sample was sorted CD4+, CD8+, or CD8+CD57+ T cells (not recorded which) from PBMCs. J is TRBJ2-7 and V is TRBV7-6; TRBD1 reflects the table's D call only, with no check against the DNA. The TCR originated in a human donor in good health, serving as a control. The CDR3 spells CASSFVRDGKYT.